Included here is one T cell receptor (beta chain) sequence, with context. What it recognizes is unknown. CD4+ T cells specific for antigen were expanded with viral peptide pools by the ViraFEST assay before sequencing. Subsequent to ten to eleven days of culture, CD4+ T cells were isolated. Cultures received IL-2 medium that replaced half the medium on days 3 and 7. CDR1 MDHEN and CDR2 SYDVKM come from the germline V gene. V lost 4 bases and J 2 bases, leaving 5 bases between the germline ends. This CDR3 comprises 12 residues. The data belong to a study of vaccination effects on CD4 cells after COVID-19. Study findings and constraints: The study had few convalescent patients and no early post-infection timepoints. Marked contraction was observed in infection-induced and vaccine-induced clones late after vaccination.

Using immunoSEQ multiplex PCR, the repertoire was profiled, and TCRdb retains in-frame clones only, with some absent. The data contain about 79,000 clones, approximately 81% of them singletons. The TCR comes from a human donor who received a COVID-19 vaccine. The sequences come from CD4+ T cells from PBMCs cultured with HCoV-229E spike peptides, collected before COVID-19 vaccination. The genes are TRBV28 and TRBJ1-2; D uncertain. The CDR3 spells CASSYRNYGYTF. The CDR3 DNA is TGTGCCAGCAGTTACAGAAACTATGGCTACACCTTC.